This T cell receptor (beta chain) stems from a study of somatic mutations in cytotoxic T cells in rheumatoid arthritis. Magnetic beads with positive selection isolated CD4+ and CD8+ fractions, whose purity was verified by flow cytometry. As to this clone: Antigen unknown.

Trimming took 3 bases from V and 4 from J; bases not matched to a gene: 2. The germline gives CDR1 SGHVS, CDR2 FNYEAQ. CDR3 length: 14 amino acids. Assay: immunoSEQ multiplex PCR; the TCRdb copy retains only in-frame clones and omits some. The sample comprises 14,000 or so clones, roughly three quarters of which are singletons, and about 7.4% rests with the top ten. Findings and caveats of the study: Within 8 of 65 patients, the single biggest CD8+ clone made up more than 20% of CD8+ cells.

The source material was CD8+ T cells sorted from blood. The sequence came from an adult with rheumatoid arthritis. The chain has TRBV7-6 and TRBJ1-4; 7 nucleotides match TRBD1. The CDR3 loop reads CASSFTGVNEKLFF. The CDR3 DNA follows: TGTGCCAGCAGCTTCACAGGGGTTAATGAAAAACTGTTTTTT.